This T cell receptor (beta chain) was sequenced in a study of shared clonotypes between healthy human individuals. Only in-frame clones appear in the TCRdb table, and some are missing; sequencing was by immunoSEQ multiplex PCR. The profile shows about 2.4 million clones, roughly 93% of them singletons. CDR1 and CDR2 from the germline V gene are MNHNY and SVGAGI (reference sequence). The V gene lost 6 bases and the J gene lost 1 base, with 10 bases spanning the gap. This CDR3 region has 14 residues. What was sequenced was naive CD4+ T cells from PBMCs. Subset given: CD45RA+ positively selected. The origin of this receptor is a man aged 18 to 30 in good health. Some clones in this sample may be carry-over from other donors' samples. The chain is built from TRBV6-6 and TRBJ2-1, with D perhaps matching TRBD1 (6 bases). The CDR3 loop is CASSKGVSYNEQFF. The CDR3 nucleotides read TGTGCCAGCAGCAAGGGGGTTTCCTACAATGAGCAGTTCTTC.